These 20 T cell receptor beta chains originate from one sample sequenced in a study of T cell responses to AZD1222 COVID-19 vaccine. Sequenced by immunoSEQ multiplex PCR; TCRdb stores in-frame clones only, minus some. The sample contains under 150,000 clones, roughly 90% of which appear only once. The starting material was peripheral blood, obtained 28 days after the second AZD1222 dose. Receptor source: an adult who received the AZD1222 COVID-19 vaccine.

V usage is TRBV6-1 and J usage is TRBJ1-6; 8 bases are a match to TRBD1. The V gene's germline CDR1 is MNHNS and CDR2 SASEGT. CDR3 length equals 17 residues. V dropped 3 bases and J dropped 3; count of bases not matched to a gene: 7. Here the CDR3 DNA reads TGTGCCAGCAGTGACCGCCCTGGGACAGGCTATAATTCACCCCTCCACTTT. This sequence encodes CASSDRPGTGYNSPLHF.

V is TRBV19 and J is TRBJ2-1; D might be TRBD2 (8 bases). The CDR3 runs to 16 residues. The germline V gene encodes CDR1 LNHDA and CDR2 SQIVND (reference sequence). Deletions cut 5 bases from V and 4 bases from J, with 18 bases between. The CDR3: CASSDSGGGGYNEQFF. CDR3 coding DNA: TGTGCCAGTAGTGATTCGGGAGGGGGCGGGTACAATGAGCAGTTCTTC.

CDR3 protein: CATRRKPSSYEQYF. The CDR3 DNA reads TGTGCCACTAGACGGAAACCGAGCTCCTACGAGCAGTACTTC. The rearrangement joins TRBV6-5 to TRBJ2-7; D is unclear. Trimming removed 10 bases at V and 0 bases at J, with 16 bases between. This CDR3 has 14 amino acids. The germline V gene has CDR1 MNHEY and CDR2 SVGAGI.

The rearrangement links TRBV18 to TRBJ1-5, with 8 bases lining up with TRBD1. This CDR3 has 15 residues. With 3 bases clipped from V and 4 bases from J, the junction kept 5 bases outside the gene matches. Per germline, CDR1 KGHSH and CDR2 LQKENI. The CDR3 sequence is CASSPGQGGNQPQHF. The CDR3 bases are TGTGCCAGCTCACCTGGACAGGGAGGAAATCAGCCCCAGCATTTT.

This chain uses TRBV10-3 with TRBJ1-5, with unresolved D. This CDR3 contains 14 residues. Germline V gene data show CDR1 as ENHRY and CDR2 as SYGVKD. The V gene lost 4 bases and the J gene lost 3 bases, with 10 bases spanning the gap. CDR3 nucleotides: TGTGCCATCAGTGTAAAGGGTAACAATCAGCCCCAGCATTTT. This sequence encodes CAISVKGNNQPQHF.

The chain is built from TRBV7-9 and TRBJ2-2; D remains ambiguous. The CDR3 length is 14 residues. V was clipped by 2 bases and J by 3 bases, with 7 bases between them. CDR1 and CDR2 (germline): SEHNR, FQNEAQ (reference sequence). CDR3 sequence (DNA): TGTGCCAGCAGCTTACCTTCTGACACCGGGGAGCTGTTTTTT. The encoded protein is CASSLPSDTGELFF.

This clone showed up just a few times. This chain links TRBV6-5 with TRBJ1-5; the D gene is possibly TRBD1 (5 bases). Between the trimmed V and J ends, which lost 4 bases and 7 bases, there was a span of 14 bases. The CDR3 is 14 amino acids. Germline CDR1 MNHEY, CDR2 SVGAGI. CDR3 region: CASSSPGVNQPQHF. Here the CDR3 DNA reads TGTGCCAGCAGTTCCCCGGGGGTTAACCAGCCCCAGCATTTT.

The chain carries TRBV14 and TRBJ1-5; unclear D gene. CDR3 length: 12 residues. V lost 1 base to trimming and J lost 6 bases, with 4 bases between them. CDR1 SGHDN and CDR2 FVKESK come from the germline V gene. The CDR3 nucleotides read TGTGCCAGCAGCCAAGGAGGTCAGCCCCAGCATTTT. Protein sequence: CASSQGGQPQHF.

The chain recombines TRBV28 with TRBJ2-7; TRBD1 aligns across 10 bases. This CDR3 has 14 amino acids. The trim removed 7 bases at V and 2 bases at J, leaving 5 bases unmatched. The germline gives CDR1 MDHEN, CDR2 SYDVKM. CDR3 coding DNA: TGTGCCAGCAATGTAGGGACAGGGGCCTACGAGCAGTACTTC. It specifies CASNVGTGAYEQYF.

This rearrangement joins TRBV18 to TRBJ2-7; maybe TRBD1 (5 bases). The CDR3 loop spans 17 amino acids. V lost 6 bases to trimming and J lost 2 bases, with 23 bases between them. Germline-derived CDR1 and CDR2 are KGHSH and LQKENI. CDR3 DNA sequence: TGTGCCAGCTCTACCCCCGAAGAAGGGGCCAGGGCCTACGAGCAGTACTTC. Translated: CASSTPEEGARAYEQYF.

The CDR3: CSAMDSANEKLFF. The CDR3 region has the DNA TGCAGCGCCATGGACAGTGCTAATGAAAAACTGTTTTTT. The chain is built from TRBV29-1 and TRBJ1-4; weak D call: TRBD1 (6 bases). The CDR3 spans 13 residues. The ends were cut back, 7 bases at V and 3 bases at J, with 12 bases in the middle. CDR1 SQVTM and CDR2 ANQGSEA come from the germline V gene.

The gene calls are TRBV6-2 or TRBV6-3 and TRBJ1-6; 7 positions agree with TRBD1. With 3 bases clipped from V and 9 bases from J, the junction kept 8 bases outside the gene matches. CDR3 size: 15 residues. Germline CDR1 and CDR2: MNHEY and SVGEGT. The CDR3 loop is CASSYITGVISPLHF. CDR3 DNA: TGTGCCAGCAGTTATATAACAGGGGTGATTTCACCCCTCCACTTT.

This clone appeared a few times. The V and J genes are TRBV5-4 and TRBJ2-7; D is unresolved. The germline gives CDR1 SGHNT, CDR2 YYREEE (reference sequence). The CDR3 is 15 amino acids. V was pared by 5 bases and J by 2 bases, with 17 bases between. The CDR3 DNA reads TGTGCCAGCAGTTTGATCGGAGACGGACCCTACGAGCAGTACTTC. Its protein product is CASSLIGDGPYEQYF.

By sample fraction, this clone is medium-sized (0.01 to 0.1%). This chain joins TRBV5-6 and TRBJ2-7, with TRBD1 matching 11 bases. Trimming cost V 4 bases and J 6 bases; bases outside gene matches: 3. This CDR3 comprises 13 residues. CDR1 and CDR2 (germline): SGHDT, YYEEEE. CDR3 DNA sequence: TGTGCCAGCAGCGGGACAGGGGGGTTCGAGCAGTACTTC. Translation gives CASSGTGGFEQYF.

The rearrangement uses TRBV18 and TRBJ2-1; 11 bases match TRBD2. Germline trimming cut 0 bases from V and 6 bases from J; bases unmatched to any gene: 10. Germline V gene sequence: CDR1 KGHSH, CDR2 LQKENI. The length of the CDR3 is 18 residues. The CDR3 DNA follows: TGTGCCAGCTCACCACCCCAACATGGACTAGCGGGCTTCAATGAGCAGTTCTTC. It yields the protein CASSPPQHGLAGFNEQFF.

V and J are TRBV9 and TRBJ2-7; 9 nucleotides align to TRBD1. Germline V lookup: CDR1 SGDLS, CDR2 YYNGEE. The CDR3 is 15 amino acids. V lost 3 bases, J lost 2 bases, and 6 bases stayed unmatched. The chain's CDR3 is CASSEGTGMPYEQYF. CDR3 nucleotide sequence: TGTGCCAGCAGCGAAGGGACAGGGATGCCCTACGAGCAGTACTTC.

This rearrangement joins TRBV12-3 or TRBV12-4 to TRBJ1-3; no clear D. The V end lost 4 bases, the J end lost 0 bases, and 4 bases lay between the germline ends. The CDR3 is 13 residues long. The CDR3 nucleotides are TGTGCCAGCAGTTCGCGCTCTGGAAACACCATATATTTT. This translates into CASSSRSGNTIYF.

This clone is a singleton in its sample. This chain links TRBV4-1 with TRBJ1-5, with D perhaps TRBD1 (5 bases). This CDR3 comprises 17 residues. Per germline, CDR1 MGHRA and CDR2 YSYEKL. V was shortened by 4 bases and J by 0 bases, with 16 bases between the two germline ends. The DNA for the CDR3 is TGCGCCAGCAGCCCCATGCGCCGACAGAATAGCAATCAGCCCCAGCATTTT. It yields the protein CASSPMRRQNSNQPQHF.

The chain has TRBV9 and TRBJ1-2; 11 bases are shared with TRBD1. The V gene end was trimmed by 3 bases and the J gene end by 4 bases; junction bases not matched to a gene: 2. From germline, CDR1 is SGDLS and CDR2 YYNGEE. The CDR3 is 14 residues long. Written as DNA, the CDR3 is TGTGCCAGCAGCGAGGGGACAGGGGGCTATGGCTACACCTTC. Protein: CASSEGTGGYGYTF.

Comment on this clone: Other DNA sequences from this sample encode an identical CDR3 as well. The V call is TRBV5-1, the J call TRBJ2-3, with a possible D match to TRBD2 (7 bases). The CDR3 covers 14 residues. V lost 6 bases, J lost 0 bases, and 11 bases lay in between. CDR1 and CDR2 from the germline V gene are SGHRS and YFSETQ. CDR3 sequence: CASMRGGSTDTQYF. The CDR3 bases are TGCGCCAGCATGAGGGGGGGAAGCACAGATACGCAGTATTTT.